The source of this TCR beta chain is a study of cytomegalovirus exposure and HLA in healthy donors. Looked up from germline, CDR1 is WNHNN and CDR2 is SYGVQD (reference sequence). V was clipped by 4 bases and J by 8 bases; unmatched bases: 4. The CDR3 spans 14 residues. This clone was seen a handful of times. The antigen is undetermined. The PCR was carried out with 60 Vbeta primers and 13 Jbeta primers. Measured with immunoSEQ multiplex PCR; TCRdb has only the in-frame clones, and not every one. The table records over 90,000 clones, about three fifths of them present only once. Overall study findings and caveats: Most sequenced TCRs were rare (though some public TCRs occurred in many donors).

The sample consisted of PBMCs. The J gene is TRBJ2-1, the V gene TRBV10-1, with 11 bases fitting TRBD2. The receptor comes from a human donor in good health. This CDR3 is CASSAGTSGDEQFF. In DNA form, the CDR3 reads TGCGCCAGCAGTGCCGGGACTAGCGGCGATGAGCAGTTCTTC.